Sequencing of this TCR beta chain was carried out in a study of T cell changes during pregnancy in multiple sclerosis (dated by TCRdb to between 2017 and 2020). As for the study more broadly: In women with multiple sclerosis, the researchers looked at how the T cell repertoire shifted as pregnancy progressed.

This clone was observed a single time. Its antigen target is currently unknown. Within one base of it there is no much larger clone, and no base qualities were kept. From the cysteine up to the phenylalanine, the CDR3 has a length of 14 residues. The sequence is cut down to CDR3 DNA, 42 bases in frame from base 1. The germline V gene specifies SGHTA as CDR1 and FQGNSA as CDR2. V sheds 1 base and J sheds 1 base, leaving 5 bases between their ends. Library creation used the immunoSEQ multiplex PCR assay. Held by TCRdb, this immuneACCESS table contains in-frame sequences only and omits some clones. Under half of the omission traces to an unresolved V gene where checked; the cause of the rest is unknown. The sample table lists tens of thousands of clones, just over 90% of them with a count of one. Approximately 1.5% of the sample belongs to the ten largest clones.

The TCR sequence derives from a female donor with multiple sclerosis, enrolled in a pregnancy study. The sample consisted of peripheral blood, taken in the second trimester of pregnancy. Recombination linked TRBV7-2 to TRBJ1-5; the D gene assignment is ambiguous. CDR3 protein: CASSLERSNQPQHF. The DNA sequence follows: TGTGCCAGCAGCTTAGAACGGAGCAATCAGCCCCAGCATTTT.